This T cell receptor (beta chain) was found in a study of OX40 agonist ivuxolimab in advanced cancers. This clone is a singleton in its sample. Sequencing was performed with immunoSEQ multiplex PCR; in TCRdb, only in-frame clones are kept and a portion is missing. The repertoire consists of roughly 25,000 clones, with about 88% occurring once and the leading ten covering approximately 23%. The CDR3 has 13 amino acids. The germline gives CDR1 MNHEY, CDR2 SVGAGI. Losses at the gene ends were 7 bases for V and 10 bases for J; bases not matched to a gene: 7. The sequence was obtained from an adult with an advanced solid tumor such as melanoma, head and neck, liver or kidney cancer. The chain carries TRBV6-5 and TRBJ1-6; 7 bases agree with TRBD1. The material sequenced was CD4+ or CD8+ T cells sorted from blood, taken in a trial of the OX40 agonist ivuxolimab. For the CDR3, the DNA is TGTGCCAGCACCGACAGGGCATCCTCACCCCTCCACTTT. Its protein is CASTDRASSPLHF.